The 10 T cell receptor beta chains in this list originate from one sample, sequenced in a study of blood T cell repertoires in COVID-19 (dated by TCRdb to about 2020). Library preparation used the immunoSEQ multiplex PCR assay. As stored in TCRdb, this immuneACCESS dataset retains in-frame rearrangements with V and J assigned. A fraction of the clones does not appear; measured against another copy, unresolved V genes explain less than half of the discrepancy, and the remainder lacks a known reason. Here the sample has over 120,000 clones; about 86% occur a single time. The top ten clones comprise 3% to 3.5% of the sample. The sequenced sample consisted of peripheral blood. The receptors stem from a woman at least 80 years old with acute or convalescent COVID-19.

CDR3 in DNA: TGTGCCAGCAGCTTTGGTAGCTTAGCGGCTGAAGAGACCCAGTACTTC. Translation: CASSFGSLAAEETQYF. The V call is TRBV5-4, the J call TRBJ2-5; the D gene is possibly TRBD2 (6 bases). The V and J ends lost 2 bases and 3 bases respectively, with 17 bases between them. The V gene's germline CDR1 is SGHNT and CDR2 YYREEE (reference sequence). The CDR3 spans 16 residues.

This clone turned up a few times. The chain employs TRBV18 and TRBJ2-7, with D perhaps TRBD2 (5 bases). Germline CDR1 and CDR2: KGHSH and LQKENI. Trimming removed 8 bases from V and 3 bases from J, with 17 bases in between. The CDR3 loop spans 14 amino acids. This CDR3 reads CASGGLGGNYEQYF. As DNA, the CDR3 is TGTGCCAGCGGCGGTTTAGGAGGAAACTACGAGCAGTACTTC.

This chain links TRBV4-2 with TRBJ2-3; TRBD1 might be the D (7 bases). The V gene lost 1 base and the J gene lost 2 bases, with 13 bases spanning the gap. Germline V gives CDR1 LGHNA, CDR2 YNFKEQ. This CDR3 has 16 residues. CDR3 DNA sequence: TGTGCCAGCAGCCAAGCGGCGGGACAGATCACAGATACGCAGTATTTT. It yields the protein CASSQAAGQITDTQYF.

This sequence joins TRBV3-1 (or the pseudogene TRBV3-2) and TRBJ2-5; no clear D. V was trimmed by 0 bases and J by 8 bases, leaving 13 bases between them. In germline, CDR1 is LGHDT, CDR2 YNNKEL (reference sequence). The CDR3 is 14 amino acids. CDR3 nucleotides: TGTGCCAGCAGCCAAGAGCCTGTAGCCATTACCCAGTACTTC. Protein: CASSQEPVAITQYF.

The chain uses TRBV7-9 and TRBJ1-4, with 12 bases lining up with TRBD1. The V segment lost 5 bases and the J segment 7 bases; nucleotides outside the gene matches: 2. Germline V gene lookup returns CDR1 SEHNR and CDR2 FQNEAQ (reference sequence). This CDR3 spans 14 amino acids. The CDR3 DNA is TGTGCCAGCAGCCCGGGACAGGGGGCTGAAAAACTGTTTTTT. Its protein product is CASSPGQGAEKLFF.

This chain joins TRBV5-1 and TRBJ1-2; TRBD1 aligns across 7 bases. CDR3 length equals 13 residues. Germline V CDR1 and CDR2: SGHRS, YFSETQ. Trimming removed 3 bases from V and 6 bases from J; junction bases left unmatched: 5. CDR3 protein: CASSSGQENGYTF. In DNA, the CDR3 is TGCGCCAGCAGCTCCGGACAGGAAAATGGCTACACCTTC.

The CDR3 DNA follows: TGTGCCATCAGTGAACGGGGGGGGGAGCTGTTTTTT. Residues: CAISERGGELFF. The chain combines TRBV10-3 with TRBJ2-2; weak D call: TRBD2 (6 bases). This CDR3 contains 12 residues. The germline V gene encodes CDR1 ENHRY and CDR2 SYGVKD. V was shortened by 3 bases and J by 8 bases, with 7 bases between the two germline ends.

Remarks on this clone: A much larger clone sits a single nucleotide away, making a read error possible. V is TRBV9 and J is TRBJ2-7; weak D call: TRBD1 (5 bases). The V end was cut by 4 bases, the J end by 3 bases, with 8 bases between. Germline V CDR1 and CDR2: SGDLS, YYNGEE. The CDR3 length is 12 residues. The CDR3 reads CASSKDSYEQYF. DNA of the CDR3: TGTGCCAGCAGCAAAGACAGCTACGAGCAGTACTTC. Complete variable domain (other parts from reference TRBV9 and TRBJ2-7): DSGVTQTPKHLITATGQRVTLRCSPRSGDLSVYWYQQSLDQGLQFLIQYYNGEERAKGNILERFSAQQFPDLHSELNLSSLELGDSALYFCASSKDSYEQYFGPGTRLTVT.

V and J are TRBV9 and TRBJ2-3; the D is unclear. With 1 base removed from V and 0 bases from J, the gap between germline ends came to 6 bases. The germline V gene encodes CDR1 SGDLS and CDR2 YYNGEE. The CDR3 runs to 14 residues. The CDR3 coding sequence is TGTGCCAGCAGCGTATTCCCTAGCACAGATACGCAGTATTTT. Residues: CASSVFPSTDTQYF.

The V call is TRBV10-1, the J call TRBJ2-5, with 11 bases lining up with TRBD2. This CDR3 spans 16 amino acids. Germline loops: CDR1 WNHNN, CDR2 SYGVQD (reference sequence). The trim removed 4 bases at V and 1 base at J, leaving 5 bases unmatched. The CDR3 is CASSAPGTSGQETQYF. The CDR3 coding sequence is TGCGCCAGCAGTGCCCCCGGGACTAGCGGCCAAGAGACCCAGTACTTC.